The clone carrying this TCR beta chain turned up a few times. Its antigen is unidentified. Germline CDR1 SGHTA, CDR2 FQGTGA. The CDR3 runs to 15 residues. With 5 bases clipped from V and 0 bases from J, the junction kept 3 bases outside the gene matches. For TCR, cDNA came from 5'RACE template switching, which added a universal primer site and UMIs. Each CDR3 protein is one row after TCRdb ran MiXCR on the 5' RACE reads. The repertoire has 320,000 or so distinct CDR3 sequences, roughly 8.6% of them found once; the top ten carry roughly a sixth. This sample is part of a study of T cells after yellow fever vaccination. Findings and limits, study-wide: A small proportion of clonotypes was detected in both the CD4 and CD8 compartments.

The sequenced sample was PBMCs, obtained approximately 47 days after the first yellow fever vaccination. This TCR was sampled from a man aged 18 to 29 who received the YFV17D yellow fever vaccine. This chain uses TRBV7-3 with TRBJ2-1; TRBD1 matches 8 bases. For the CDR3, the DNA is TGTGCCAGCAGCCACAGGGGGGCCTCCTACAATGAGCAGTTCTTC. Amino acids: CASSHRGASYNEQFF.